The subject of this entry is one T cell receptor beta chain. The antigen remains unidentified. Treatment given: roughly 10-day PBMC culture with coronavirus spike peptide pools or control peptides (ViraFEST assay). An Oncomine TCR Beta short-read assay was used to sequence the DNA from cultured CD4+ T cells. TCRdb re-called the PCR reads through MiXCR, storing one row per CDR3 protein. The sample lists 10,000 to 12,000 distinct CDR3 sequences, about 28% occurring once. This specimen comes from a study of vaccination and CD4 T cells after COVID-19. V was clipped by 1 base and J by 7 bases, with 8 bases between them. CDR3 length: 12 amino acids. Germline CDR1 and CDR2: SGHRS and YFSETQ.

The chain couples TRBV5-1 to TRBJ1-2; D is unresolved. This sequence originates from a human donor who had recovered from COVID-19. The starting material was CD4+ T cells from blood, cultured in vitro, obtained after SARS-CoV-2 vaccination. As DNA, the CDR3 is TGCGCCAGCAGCTTGAGAGGGAGTGGCTACACCTTC. Translating it yields CASSLRGSGYTF.